This is a list of T cell receptor beta chains from one sample in a study of radiotherapy plus CTLA-4 blockade in lung cancer. Repertoires were generated with immunoSEQ multiplex PCR, while TCRdb's copy carries only in-frame clones and drops some. The sample has 90,000 to 100,000 clones; almost 90% are singletons. The sample here was peripheral blood, taken from a patient treated with radiotherapy plus ipilimumab. Source of these receptors: a human donor with non-small cell lung cancer that progressed on radiotherapy plus ipilimumab. The CDR3 runs from the conserved cysteine through the conserved F or W. A D gene is named only where the DNA matches it firmly. Clone size is given for some rows only: seen once, a few or many times, or a class if the clone is expanded.

d_gene: NA; v_gene: TRBV7-6; j_gene: TRBJ2-1; abundance: NA; CDR3aa: CASSLDGTVYNEQFF; CDR3nt: TGTGCCAGCAGCTTAGATGGGACCGTCTACAATGAGCAGTTCTTC
d_gene: NA; v_gene: TRBV14; j_gene: TRBJ1-1; abundance: NA; CDR3aa: CASRRAGVTEAFF; CDR3nt: TGTGCCAGCAGGCGGGCTGGGGTGACTGAAGCTTTCTTT
d_gene: NA; v_gene: TRBV5-4; j_gene: TRBJ2-2; abundance: NA; CDR3aa: CASSLVGRNTGELFF; CDR3nt: TGTGCCAGCAGCTTGGTGGGAAGGAACACCGGGGAGCTGTTTTTT
d_gene: NA; v_gene: TRBV6-5; j_gene: TRBJ2-7; abundance: NA; CDR3aa: CASTPSLLGESEQYF; CDR3nt: TGTGCCAGCACTCCCTCCCTGCTGGGAGAGAGTGAGCAGTACTTC
d_gene: TRBD2; v_gene: TRBV29-1; j_gene: TRBJ2-5; abundance: once; CDR3aa: CSVPTSGETQYF; CDR3nt: TGCAGCGTCCCGACTAGCGGAGAGACCCAGTACTTC
d_gene: TRBD2; v_gene: TRBV5-6; j_gene: TRBJ2-7; abundance: NA; CDR3aa: CASSLRLAGPSYEQYF; CDR3nt: TGTGCCAGCAGCTTGAGGTTAGCGGGACCCTCCTACGAGCAGTACTTC
d_gene: TRBD2; v_gene: TRBV6-5; j_gene: TRBJ2-7; abundance: NA; CDR3aa: CASSYSQAGSYEQYF; CDR3nt: TGTGCCAGCAGTTACTCCCAAGCGGGAAGCTACGAGCAGTACTTC
d_gene: NA; v_gene: TRBV6-5; j_gene: TRBJ2-3; abundance: NA; CDR3aa: CASSYSGHGADTQYF; CDR3nt: TGTGCCAGCAGTTACTCGGGACACGGGGCAGATACGCAGTATTTT
d_gene: NA; v_gene: TRBV18; j_gene: TRBJ1-1; abundance: NA; CDR3aa: CASSPKTVNSEAFF; CDR3nt: TGTGCCAGCTCACCGAAGACAGTTAACAGTGAAGCTTTCTTT
d_gene: NA; v_gene: TRBV7-8; j_gene: TRBJ2-1; abundance: NA; CDR3aa: CASRPPGTYNEQFF; CDR3nt: TGTGCCAGCAGGCCCCCGGGGACCTACAATGAGCAGTTCTTC
d_gene: NA; v_gene: TRBV6-1; j_gene: TRBJ1-5; abundance: NA; CDR3aa: CASSPGPLHNQPQHF; CDR3nt: TGTGCCAGCAGCCCGGGTCCTTTACACAATCAGCCCCAGCATTTT
d_gene: NA; v_gene: TRBV5-4; j_gene: TRBJ2-1; abundance: NA; CDR3aa: CASTTSGGGGYNEQFF; CDR3nt: TGTGCCAGCACCACCTCGGGGGGAGGGGGCTACAATGAGCAGTTCTTC
d_gene: NA; v_gene: TRBV7-9; j_gene: TRBJ2-5; abundance: once; CDR3aa: CASSNRQLVTQYF; CDR3nt: TGTGCCAGCAGCAACCGACAGTTGGTTACCCAGTACTTC
d_gene: NA; v_gene: TRBV19; j_gene: TRBJ1-1; abundance: few; CDR3aa: CASSIVGTPNTEAFF; CDR3nt: TGTGCCAGTAGTATAGTGGGGACACCGAACACTGAAGCTTTCTTT
d_gene: TRBD1; v_gene: TRBV28; j_gene: TRBJ1-5; abundance: NA; CDR3aa: CASLTDRGNQPQHF; CDR3nt: TGTGCCAGCTTGACGGACAGGGGAAATCAGCCCCAGCATTTT
d_gene: NA; v_gene: TRBV23-1; j_gene: TRBJ1-3; abundance: NA; CDR3aa: CASSHGGPSSGNTIYF; CDR3nt: TGCGCCAGCAGTCACGGAGGCCCCTCCTCTGGAAACACCATATATTTT
d_gene: TRBD2; v_gene: TRBV19; j_gene: TRBJ2-7; abundance: NA; CDR3aa: CASSLASGDGREQYF; CDR3nt: TGTGCCAGTAGTCTCGCTAGCGGGGACGGGCGCGAGCAGTACTTC
d_gene: TRBD2; v_gene: TRBV30; j_gene: TRBJ2-2; abundance: NA; CDR3aa: CAWSPGTSVIGELFF; CDR3nt: TGTGCCTGGAGTCCCGGGACTAGCGTTATCGGGGAGCTGTTTTTT
d_gene: NA; v_gene: TRBV5-1; j_gene: TRBJ1-6; abundance: NA; CDR3aa: CASSLAPEVDSPLHF; CDR3nt: TGCGCCAGCAGCTTGGCCCCGGAAGTGGATTCACCCCTCCACTTT
d_gene: TRBD2; v_gene: TRBV2; j_gene: TRBJ2-3; abundance: NA; CDR3aa: CASCAGGSTDTQYF; CDR3nt: TGTGCCAGCTGCGCGGGAGGGTCAACAGATACGCAGTATTTT
d_gene: TRBD1; v_gene: TRBV2; j_gene: TRBJ1-4; abundance: NA; CDR3aa: CASSKDRGNEKLFF; CDR3nt: TGTGCCAGCAGCAAGGACAGGGGGAACGAAAAACTGTTTTTT
d_gene: TRBD1; v_gene: TRBV11-2; j_gene: TRBJ1-1; abundance: NA; CDR3aa: CASSYTSGQGNTEAFF; CDR3nt: TGTGCCAGCAGCTATACAAGCGGACAGGGGAACACTGAAGCTTTCTTT
d_gene: NA; v_gene: TRBV7-2; j_gene: TRBJ1-3; abundance: NA; CDR3aa: CASSLTLAGNTIYF; CDR3nt: TGTGCCAGCAGCTTAACGCTAGCTGGAAACACCATATATTTT
d_gene: NA; v_gene: TRBV14; j_gene: TRBJ2-5; abundance: NA; CDR3aa: CASSQGHPYKYF; CDR3nt: TGTGCCAGCAGCCAAGGCCACCCATATAAGTACTTC
d_gene: NA; v_gene: TRBV21-1; j_gene: TRBJ2-1; abundance: NA; CDR3aa: CASSKDHNEQFF; CDR3nt: TGTGCCAGCAGCAAAGACCATAATGAGCAGTTCTTC
d_gene: NA; v_gene: TRBV10-2; j_gene: TRBJ2-7; abundance: NA; CDR3aa: CASSDLYEQYF; CDR3nt: TGCGCCAGCAGTGATTTGTACGAGCAGTACTTC
d_gene: NA; v_gene: TRBV5-8; j_gene: TRBJ1-2; abundance: few; CDR3aa: CASSLPSGAYGYTF; CDR3nt: TGTGCCAGCAGCTTGCCTTCGGGGGCCTATGGCTACACCTTC
d_gene: NA; v_gene: TRBV29-1; j_gene: TRBJ2-1; abundance: once; CDR3aa: CSLHKASEQSQFF; CDR3nt: TGCAGCCTGCACAAAGCTTCGGAGCAAAGCCAGTTCTTC
d_gene: TRBD2; v_gene: TRBV2; j_gene: TRBJ2-7; abundance: NA; CDR3aa: CASSGTGLGLAGSSYEQYF; CDR3nt: TGTGCCAGCAGTGGCACGGGATTAGGACTAGCGGGAAGCTCCTACGAGCAGTACTTC
d_gene: NA; v_gene: TRBV18; j_gene: TRBJ1-1; abundance: NA; CDR3aa: CASSPGQRNTEAFF; CDR3nt: TGTGCCAGCTCACCCGGACAGAGGAACACTGAAGCTTTCTTT
d_gene: TRBD2; v_gene: TRBV11-3; j_gene: TRBJ2-3; abundance: NA; CDR3aa: CASSPTGLAGADTQYF; CDR3nt: TGTGCCAGCAGCCCAACCGGGCTAGCGGGAGCGGATACGCAGTATTTT
d_gene: NA; v_gene: TRBV19; j_gene: TRBJ1-4; abundance: NA; CDR3aa: CASSMGRGSEKLFF; CDR3nt: TGTGCCAGTAGTATGGGTAGGGGCAGTGAAAAACTGTTTTTT
d_gene: NA; v_gene: TRBV2; j_gene: TRBJ2-5; abundance: NA; CDR3aa: CASSARMAQETQYF; CDR3nt: TGTGCCAGCAGTGCACGAATGGCACAAGAGACCCAGTACTTC
d_gene: NA; v_gene: TRBV5-1; j_gene: TRBJ1-3; abundance: NA; CDR3aa: CASSLAGVTRGNTIYF; CDR3nt: TGCGCCAGCAGCTTGGCGGGGGTTACTCGTGGAAACACCATATATTTT
d_gene: NA; v_gene: TRBV30; j_gene: TRBJ2-5; abundance: NA; CDR3aa: CAWGLQEETQYF; CDR3nt: TGTGCCTGGGGTCTGCAGGAGGAGACCCAGTACTTC
d_gene: TRBD1; v_gene: TRBV18; j_gene: TRBJ2-1; abundance: NA; CDR3aa: CASSPGQGVYNEQFF; CDR3nt: TGTGCCAGCTCACCCGGACAGGGTGTCTACAATGAGCAGTTCTTC
d_gene: TRBD2; v_gene: TRBV19; j_gene: TRBJ2-7; abundance: NA; CDR3aa: CASSATGTSGGTTYEQYF; CDR3nt: TGTGCCAGTAGTGCGACCGGGACTAGCGGGGGGACTACCTACGAGCAGTACTTC
d_gene: TRBD2; v_gene: TRBV30; j_gene: TRBJ2-1; abundance: NA; CDR3aa: CAWTLAVDEQFF; CDR3nt: TGTGCCTGGACACTAGCGGTCGATGAGCAGTTCTTC
d_gene: NA; v_gene: TRBV5-6; j_gene: TRBJ1-5; abundance: NA; CDR3aa: CARGARAVCNQPQHF; CDR3nt: TGTGCCAGAGGGGCCCGGGCAGTATGCAATCAGCCCCAGCATTTT
d_gene: TRBD2; v_gene: TRBV2; j_gene: TRBJ2-1; abundance: few; CDR3aa: CAIGLAGYTYNEQFF; CDR3nt: TGTGCCATTGGACTAGCGGGATACACCTACAATGAGCAGTTCTTC
d_gene: NA; v_gene: TRBV14; j_gene: TRBJ2-1; abundance: NA; CDR3aa: CASSQLSEQFF; CDR3nt: TGTGCCAGCAGCCAATTAAGTGAGCAGTTCTTC
d_gene: NA; v_gene: TRBV10-3; j_gene: TRBJ2-1; abundance: NA; CDR3aa: CAISEGQPYNEQFF; CDR3nt: TGTGCCATCAGTGAAGGACAGCCCTACAATGAGCAGTTCTTC
d_gene: TRBD1; v_gene: TRBV2; j_gene: TRBJ1-2; abundance: NA; CDR3aa: CASSAQGALNGYTF; CDR3nt: TGTGCCAGCAGTGCACAGGGGGCGCTGAATGGCTACACCTTC
d_gene: TRBD2; v_gene: TRBV4-2; j_gene: TRBJ2-7; abundance: NA; CDR3aa: CASSQDSGRASNEQYF; CDR3nt: TGTGCCAGCAGCCAGGATAGCGGGAGGGCCTCCAACGAGCAGTACTTC
d_gene: NA; v_gene: TRBV30; j_gene: TRBJ1-2; abundance: NA; CDR3aa: CAGTQGSPLNYGYTF; CDR3nt: TGTGCCGGGACACAAGGTTCCCCTCTTAACTATGGCTACACCTTC
d_gene: NA; v_gene: TRBV11-2; j_gene: TRBJ1-2; abundance: NA; CDR3aa: CASSLDPADYGYTF; CDR3nt: TGTGCCAGCAGCTTAGACCCCGCGGATTATGGCTACACCTTC
d_gene: TRBD2; v_gene: TRBV10-3; j_gene: TRBJ2-7; abundance: NA; CDR3aa: CAISEPGLAELYEQYF; CDR3nt: TGTGCCATCAGTGAGCCAGGACTAGCGGAGCTTTACGAGCAGTACTTC
d_gene: TRBD1; v_gene: TRBV27; j_gene: TRBJ1-4; abundance: few; CDR3aa: CASSPRTGSGEKLFF; CDR3nt: TGTGCCAGCAGTCCTCGGACAGGGTCTGGTGAAAAACTGTTTTTT